These 21 T cell receptor beta chains were sequenced from one sample in a study of early T cells in non-severe SARS-CoV-2 infection. MiXCR, applied by TCRdb to the 5' RACE reads, yields one record per CDR3 protein. The sample holds 45,000 to 70,000 distinct CDR3 sequences, roughly 8.2% seen once. Sequencing used whole blood, obtained at baseline. The receptors were sampled from an adult who was a healthcare worker with PCR-confirmed SARS-CoV-2 infection or an uninfected control (not recorded which).

This chain connects TRBV20-1 to TRBJ1-5; D gene uncertain. Trimming pared 3 bases from V and 1 base from J, leaving 16 bases between. Germline CDR1 and CDR2: DFQATT and SNEGSKA (reference sequence). The CDR3 length is 16 residues. The CDR3 loop is CSASPPGVLSNQPQHF. CDR3 in DNA: TGCAGTGCTAGCCCCCCGGGAGTTTTAAGCAATCAGCCCCAGCATTTT.

This clonotype was detected ten times or more. J is TRBJ1-5 and V is TRBV6-6, with 9 bases aligning to TRBD1. Germline V gene data show CDR1 as MNHNY and CDR2 as SVGAGI (reference sequence). V trimming: 6 bases; J trimming: 6 bases; junction bases outside the gene matches: 6. The CDR3 totals 14 residues. CDR3 residues: CASRQDRGVQPQHF. The CDR3 DNA sequence: TGTGCCAGCAGGCAGGACAGGGGAGTTCAGCCCCAGCATTTT.

This clonotype was detected ten times or more. The rearrangement joins TRBV29-1 to TRBJ2-7; 11 positions agree with TRBD1. CDR1 is SQVTM and CDR2 is ANQGSEA in the germline V gene. After removal of 0 bases from V and 4 bases from J, the junction contained 5 bases not matched to a gene. The length of the CDR3 is 15 residues. The CDR3 loop is CSVEDGGQGGYEQYF. The CDR3 DNA sequence: TGCAGCGTTGAAGATGGGGGACAGGGGGGTTACGAGCAGTACTTC.

On this clonotype itself: The junction departs from germline at one end; a sequencing error may be responsible. The J gene is TRBJ2-2, the V gene TRBV7-3; D might be TRBD1 or TRBD2, each matching 5 bases. Germline CDR1 SGHTA, CDR2 FQGTGA. The CDR3 covers 13 residues. The CDR3 DNA is TGTGCCAGCAGAGCAGGGTTCTCCGGGGAGCGGTTTTTT. It encodes CASRAGFSGERFF.

This clonotype was picked up many times. The V gene is TRBV28, the J gene TRBJ2-7, with D possibly TRBD2 on 5 matching bases. The CDR3 is 13 residues long. Germline CDR1 and CDR2: MDHEN and SYDVKM. V lost 8 bases and J lost 3, with 14 bases in between. The CDR3: CASCSVRGYEQYF. CDR3 DNA sequence: TGTGCCAGCTGTAGTGTTCGGGGCTACGAGCAGTACTTC.

This clonotype was seen only a few times. This chain joins TRBV7-8 and TRBJ2-5, with D perhaps TRBD1 (7 bases). V shed 3 bases and J shed 2 bases, with 13 bases lying between them. CDR1 and CDR2 from the germline V gene are SGHVS and FQNEAQ. The CDR3 length is 15 residues. The CDR3 nucleotides read TGTGCCAGCAGCTTGGAGGGACAGTTACAAGAGACCCAGTACTTC. Encoded protein: CASSLEGQLQETQYF. The whole variable domain, remainder taken from reference TRBV7-8 and TRBJ2-5, is GAGVSQSPRYKVAKRGQDVALRCDPISGHVSLFWYQQALGQGPEFLTYFQNEAQLDKSGLPSDRFFAERPEGSVSTLKIQRTQQEDSAVYLCASSLEGQLQETQYFGPGTRLLVL.

This clonotype was detected many times. The chain links TRBV20-1 to TRBJ1-2; D call uncertain. V lost 5 bases and J 8 bases, leaving 12 bases between the germline ends. The CDR3 consists of 11 residues. CDR1 is DFQATT and CDR2 is SNEGSKA in the germline V gene (reference sequence). CDR3 nucleotide sequence: TGCAGTGCTCCTGTCCTTAAAGGCTACACCTTC. Protein sequence: CSAPVLKGYTF.

This chain uses TRBV25-1 with TRBJ2-5; tentative D call: TRBD2 (6 bases). Germline assignment: CDR1 MGHDK and CDR2 SYGVNS. V shed 3 bases and J shed 5 bases, with 13 bases lying between them. The CDR3 is 14 residues long. Here the CDR3 DNA reads TGTGCCAGCAGTGACCCGACTAGGCTGGAGACCCAGTACTTC. Translated: CASSDPTRLETQYF.

The chain employs TRBV5-1 and TRBJ1-6, with TRBD1 matching over 7 bases. V dropped 5 bases and J dropped 10; count of bases not matched to a gene: 6. This CDR3 spans 13 amino acids. Germline V lookup: CDR1 SGHRS, CDR2 YFSETQ. CDR3 region: CASRDTGDSPLHF. In DNA, the CDR3 is TGCGCCAGCAGGGACACAGGGGACTCACCCCTCCACTTT.

Many counts were recorded for this clonotype. This sequence joins TRBV5-1 and TRBJ2-7; perhaps D is TRBD1 or TRBD2 (5 bases each). In germline, CDR1 is SGHRS, CDR2 YFSETQ. This CDR3 contains 14 residues. The V and J ends lost 4 bases and 5 bases respectively, with 16 bases between them. The CDR3 here is CASSGDGGKDEQYF. In DNA form, the CDR3 reads TGCGCCAGCAGCGGAGATGGGGGTAAGGACGAGCAGTACTTC.

This clonotype appeared many times. The chain joins TRBV6-1 to TRBJ2-3; 9 bases line up with TRBD2. Germline values: CDR1 MNHNS, CDR2 SASEGT. The length of the CDR3 is 15 residues. J gave up 0 bases and V 5 bases, and 3 bases lay outside the gene matches. CDR3 sequence reads: CASSPLAGSTDTQYF. The CDR3 DNA reads TGTGCCAGCAGTCCGCTAGCGGGGAGCACAGATACGCAGTATTTT.

The table lists this clonotype with a few counts. CDR3: CASSLRGGTDTQYF. CDR3 in DNA: TGTGCCAGCAGCTTGAGAGGGGGGACAGATACGCAGTATTTT. This chain links TRBV11-2 with TRBJ2-3; D may be TRBD1 or TRBD2 (6 bases each). Trimming stripped 3 bases from V and 3 bases from J, with 10 bases between. Germline V gene lookup returns CDR1 SGHAT and CDR2 FQNNGV. This CDR3 is built from 14 residues.

This chain uses TRBV6-6 with TRBJ2-4; 12 positions agree with TRBD1. V dropped 0 bases and J dropped 1; count of bases not matched to a gene: 4. CDR3 size: 18 residues. CDR1 MNHNY and CDR2 SVGAGI come from the germline V gene (reference sequence). CDR3 DNA sequence: TGTGCCAGCAGTTACTCGGGACAGGGGGCTGGGGCCAAAAACATTCAGTACTTC. This translates into CASSYSGQGAGAKNIQYF.

This clonotype came up many times. V gene TRBV4-1 combines with J gene TRBJ2-5; 7 bases are shared with TRBD1. The CDR3 spans 14 residues. V lost 0 bases and J lost 5; bases outside the gene matches: 3. Germline V CDR1 and CDR2: MGHRA, YSYEKL. For the CDR3, the DNA is TGCGCCAGCAGCCAAGATATCAGGGGGGAGACCCAGTACTTC. Protein sequence: CASSQDIRGETQYF.

This clonotype has at least ten counts. The chain has TRBV28 and TRBJ2-1; TRBD2 matches 8 bases. Unmatched junction bases numbered 15, after V lost 8 bases and J lost 6 bases. Germline-derived CDR1 and CDR2 are MDHEN and SYDVKM. This CDR3 is built from 16 residues. The CDR3 sequence: CASQRSQRERGNEQFF. CDR3 nucleotide sequence: TGTGCCAGCCAAAGGTCCCAGCGGGAGCGGGGCAATGAGCAGTTCTTC.

This clonotype was seen more than once but under ten times. V usage is TRBV6-2 or TRBV6-3 and J usage is TRBJ1-1; D gene ambiguous. This CDR3 is built from 13 residues. CDR1 is MNHEY, CDR2 SVGEGT, per germline. Between the trimmed V and J ends, which lost 4 bases and 1 base, there was a span of 7 bases. DNA of the CDR3: TGTGCCAGCAGTTGGGTTCGGAACACTGAAGCTTTCTTT. It translates to CASSWVRNTEAFF.

This clonotype was seen repeatedly, ten times or more. The J gene is TRBJ2-2, the V gene TRBV6-2 or TRBV6-3; the match to TRBD2 covers 11 bases. The germline CDR1 and CDR2 sequences are MNHEY and SVGEGT. CDR3 length equals 13 residues. DNA for the CDR3: TGTGCGCTAAGGACTAGCGGGACCGGGGAGCTGTTTTTT. This encodes CALRTSGTGELFF.

This clonotype came up a few times. V and J are TRBV28 and TRBJ1-1; D is undetermined. CDR3 length: 11 amino acids. Between the trimmed V and J ends, which lost 7 bases and 6 bases, there was a span of 9 bases. CDR1 is MDHEN and CDR2 is SYDVKM in the germline V gene. For the CDR3, the DNA is TGTGCCAGCACTCGTTGGTCTGAAGCTTTCTTT. Translated: CASTRWSEAFF. The complete variable domain, with remaining parts taken from reference TRBV28 and TRBJ1-1, reads DVKVTQSSRYLVKRTGEKVFLECVQDMDHENMFWYRQDPGLGLRLIYFSYDVKMKEKGDIPEGYSVSREKKERFSLILESASTNQTSMYLCASTRWSEAFFGQGTRLTVV.

This chain joins TRBV5-1 and TRBJ2-7, with TRBD1 matching over 7 bases. Per germline, CDR1 SGHRS and CDR2 YFSETQ. The CDR3 consists of 13 residues. V was pared by 7 bases and J by 2 bases, with 6 bases of the junction left unmatched. The CDR3 is CASARDSPYEQYF. CDR3 nucleotide sequence: TGCGCCAGCGCCCGGGACAGCCCCTACGAGCAGTACTTC.

This clonotype came up many times. The CDR3 coding sequence is TGTGCCAGCAGCTTAAGAGGCTGGACTAGCGGGACTAGCACAGATACGCAGTATTTT. Encoded protein: CASSLRGWTSGTSTDTQYF. The chain carries TRBV7-2 and TRBJ2-3; 12 nucleotides agree with TRBD2. The CDR3 is 19 amino acids. J gave up 0 bases and V 2 bases, and 9 bases lay outside the gene matches. The germline gives CDR1 SGHTA, CDR2 FQGNSA.

The gene calls are TRBV7-3 and TRBJ2-1; 15 bases fit TRBD2. CDR1 and CDR2 from the germline V gene are SGHTA and FQGTGA. Germline trimming cut 3 bases from V and 13 bases from J; bases unmatched to any gene: 10. The CDR3 consists of 16 residues. The CDR3 nucleotides are TGTGCCAGCAGCTTCATGCGGACTAGCGGGAGGGCCCCACAGTTCTTC. This encodes CASSFMRTSGRAPQFF.